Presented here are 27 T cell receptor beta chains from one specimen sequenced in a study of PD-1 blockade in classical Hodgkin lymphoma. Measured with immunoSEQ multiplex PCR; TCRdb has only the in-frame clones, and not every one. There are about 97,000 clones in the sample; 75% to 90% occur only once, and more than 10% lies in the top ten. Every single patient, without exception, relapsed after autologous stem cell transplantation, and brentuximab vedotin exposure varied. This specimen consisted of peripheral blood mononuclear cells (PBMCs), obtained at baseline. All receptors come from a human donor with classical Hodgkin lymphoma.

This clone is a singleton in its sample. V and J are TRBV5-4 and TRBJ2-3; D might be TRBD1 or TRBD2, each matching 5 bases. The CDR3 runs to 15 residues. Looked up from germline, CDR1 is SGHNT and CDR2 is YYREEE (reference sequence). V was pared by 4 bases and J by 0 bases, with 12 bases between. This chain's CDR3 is CASSPGPASTDTQYF. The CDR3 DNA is TGTGCCAGCAGCCCGGGACCCGCTAGCACAGATACGCAGTATTTT.

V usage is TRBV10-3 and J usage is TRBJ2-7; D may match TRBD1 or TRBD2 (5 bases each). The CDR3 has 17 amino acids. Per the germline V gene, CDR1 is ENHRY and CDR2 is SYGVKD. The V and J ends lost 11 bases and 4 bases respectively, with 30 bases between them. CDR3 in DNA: TGTGCCGTCGGGGAAAAGTACCGGGGCCTCGGGCGGTACGAGCAGTACTTC. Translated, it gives CAVGEKYRGLGRYEQYF.

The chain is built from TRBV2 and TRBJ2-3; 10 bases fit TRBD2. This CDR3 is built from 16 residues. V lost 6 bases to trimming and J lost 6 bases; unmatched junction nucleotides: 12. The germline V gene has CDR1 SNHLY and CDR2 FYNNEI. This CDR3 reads CASSSTLASGSDTQYF. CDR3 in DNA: TGTGCCAGCAGCTCGACCCTCGCTAGCGGGAGTGATACGCAGTATTTT.

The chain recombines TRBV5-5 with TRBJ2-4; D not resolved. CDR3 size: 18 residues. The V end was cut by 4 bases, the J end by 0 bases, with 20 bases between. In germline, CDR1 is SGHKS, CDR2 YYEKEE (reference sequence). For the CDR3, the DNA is TGTGCCAGCAGCGGTGGGGTGATGGGCTATTTAGCCAAAAACATTCAGTACTTC. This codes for CASSGGVMGYLAKNIQYF.

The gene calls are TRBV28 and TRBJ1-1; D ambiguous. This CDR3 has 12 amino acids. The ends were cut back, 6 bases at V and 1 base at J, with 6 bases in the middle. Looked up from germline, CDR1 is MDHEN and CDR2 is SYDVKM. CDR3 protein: CASRGGNTEAFF. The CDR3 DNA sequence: TGTGCCAGCAGGGGAGGGAACACTGAAGCTTTCTTT.

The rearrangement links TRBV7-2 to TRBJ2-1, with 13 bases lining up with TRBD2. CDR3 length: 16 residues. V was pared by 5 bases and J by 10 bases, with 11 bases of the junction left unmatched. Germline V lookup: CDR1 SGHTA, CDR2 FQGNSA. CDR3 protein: CASSPIGTSGKLEQFF. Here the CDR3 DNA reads TGTGCCAGCAGCCCCATCGGGACTAGCGGGAAGTTGGAGCAGTTCTTC.

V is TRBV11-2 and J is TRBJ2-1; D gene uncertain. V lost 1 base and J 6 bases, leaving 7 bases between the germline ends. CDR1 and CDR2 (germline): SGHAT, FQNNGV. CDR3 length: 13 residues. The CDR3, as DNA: TGTGCCAGCAGCTTAGTCCGGATCAATGAGCAGTTCTTC. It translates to CASSLVRINEQFF.

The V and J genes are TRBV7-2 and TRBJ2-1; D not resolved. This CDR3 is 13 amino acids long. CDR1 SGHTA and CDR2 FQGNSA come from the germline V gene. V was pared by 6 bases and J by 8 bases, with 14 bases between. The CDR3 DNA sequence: TGTGCCAGCAGTTATTCGGGTGCATATGAGCAGTTCTTC. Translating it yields CASSYSGAYEQFF.

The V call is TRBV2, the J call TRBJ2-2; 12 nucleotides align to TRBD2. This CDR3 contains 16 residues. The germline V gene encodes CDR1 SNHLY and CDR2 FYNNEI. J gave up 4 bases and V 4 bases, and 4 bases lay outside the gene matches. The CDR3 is CASSGLAGAGTGELFF. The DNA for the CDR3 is TGTGCCAGCAGTGGACTAGCGGGAGCGGGCACCGGGGAGCTGTTTTTT.

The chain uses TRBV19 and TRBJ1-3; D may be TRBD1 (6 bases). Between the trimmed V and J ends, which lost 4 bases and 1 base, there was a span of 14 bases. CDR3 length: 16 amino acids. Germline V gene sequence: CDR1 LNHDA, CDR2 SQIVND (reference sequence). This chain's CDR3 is CASSTVPRGSGNTIYF. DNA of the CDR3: TGTGCCAGTAGTACAGTCCCCAGGGGATCTGGAAACACCATATATTTT.

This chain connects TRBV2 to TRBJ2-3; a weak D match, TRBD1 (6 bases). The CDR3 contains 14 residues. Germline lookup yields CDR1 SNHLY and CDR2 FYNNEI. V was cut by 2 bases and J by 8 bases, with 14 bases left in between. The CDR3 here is CASSERGIAGTQYF. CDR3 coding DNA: TGTGCCAGCAGTGAAAGGGGGATAGCTGGTACGCAGTATTTT.

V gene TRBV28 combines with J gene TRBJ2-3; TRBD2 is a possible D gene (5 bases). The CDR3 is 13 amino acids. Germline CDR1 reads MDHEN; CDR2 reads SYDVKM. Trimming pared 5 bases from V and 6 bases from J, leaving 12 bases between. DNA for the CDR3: TGTGCCAGCAGTACTGGACTCTACGATACGCAGTATTTT. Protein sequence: CASSTGLYDTQYF.

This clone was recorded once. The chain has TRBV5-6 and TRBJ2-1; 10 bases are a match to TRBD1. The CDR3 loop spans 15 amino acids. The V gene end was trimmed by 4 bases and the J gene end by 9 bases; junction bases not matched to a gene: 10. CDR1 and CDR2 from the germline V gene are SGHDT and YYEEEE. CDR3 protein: CASSPVGRDRGEQFF. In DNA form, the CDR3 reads TGTGCCAGCAGCCCGGTTGGGCGGGACAGGGGTGAGCAGTTCTTC. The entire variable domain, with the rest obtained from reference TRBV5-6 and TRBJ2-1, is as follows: DAGVTQSPTHLIKTRGQQVTLRCSPKSGHDTVSWYQQALGQGPQFIFQYYEEEERQRGNFPDRFSGHQFPNYSSELNVNALLLGDSALYLCASSPVGRDRGEQFFGPGTRLTVL.

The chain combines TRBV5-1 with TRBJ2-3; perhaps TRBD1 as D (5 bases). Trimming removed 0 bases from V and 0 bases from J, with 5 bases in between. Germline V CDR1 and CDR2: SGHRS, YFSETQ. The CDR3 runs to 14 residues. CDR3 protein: CASSLDRSTDTQYF. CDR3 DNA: TGCGCCAGCAGCTTGGACAGGAGCACAGATACGCAGTATTTT. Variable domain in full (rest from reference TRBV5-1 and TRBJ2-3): KAGVTQTPRYLIKTRGQQVTLSCSPISGHRSVSWYQQTPGQGLQFLFEYFSETQRNKGNFPGRFSGRQFSNSRSEMNVSTLELGDSALYLCASSLDRSTDTQYFGPGTRLTVL.

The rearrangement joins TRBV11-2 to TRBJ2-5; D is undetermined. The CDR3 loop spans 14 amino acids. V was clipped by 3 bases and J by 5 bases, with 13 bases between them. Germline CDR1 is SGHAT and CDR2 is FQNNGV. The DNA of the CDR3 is TGTGCCAGCAGCTTGAATAAACCCGTGGAGACCCAGTACTTC. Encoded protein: CASSLNKPVETQYF.

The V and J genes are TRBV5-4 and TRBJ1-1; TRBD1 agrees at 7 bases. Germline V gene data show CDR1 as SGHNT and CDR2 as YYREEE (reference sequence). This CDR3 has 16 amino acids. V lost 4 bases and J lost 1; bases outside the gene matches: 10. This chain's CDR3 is CASSPPTQGGNTEAFF. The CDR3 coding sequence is TGTGCCAGCAGCCCGCCGACTCAGGGGGGGAACACTGAAGCTTTCTTT. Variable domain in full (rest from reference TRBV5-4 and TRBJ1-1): ETGVTQSPTHLIKTRGQQVTLRCSSQSGHNTVSWYQQALGQGPQFIFQYYREEENGRGNFPPRFSGLQFPNYSSELNVNALELDDSALYLCASSPPTQGGNTEAFFGQGTRLTVV.

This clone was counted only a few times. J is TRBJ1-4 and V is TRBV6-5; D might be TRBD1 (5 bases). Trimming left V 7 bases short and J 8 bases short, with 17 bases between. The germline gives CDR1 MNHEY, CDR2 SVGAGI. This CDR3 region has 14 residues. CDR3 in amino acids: CASTNLGVGEKLFF. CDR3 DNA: TGTGCCAGCACTAATTTGGGGGTTGGGGAAAAACTGTTTTTT.

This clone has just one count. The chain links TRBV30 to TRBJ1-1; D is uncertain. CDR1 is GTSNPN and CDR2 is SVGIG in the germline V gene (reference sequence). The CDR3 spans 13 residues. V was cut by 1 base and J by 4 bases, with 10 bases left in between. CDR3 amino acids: CAWSAGVGTEAFF. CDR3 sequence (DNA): TGTGCCTGGAGTGCGGGAGTTGGCACTGAAGCTTTCTTT.

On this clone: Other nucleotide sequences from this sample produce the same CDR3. The CDR3 DNA reads TGTGCCAGCAGCGTAGCCGGGACTAGCGGCTCCTACAATGAGCAGTTCTTC. The encoded protein is CASSVAGTSGSYNEQFF. The chain uses TRBV9 and TRBJ2-1; 11 nucleotides align to TRBD2. Germline V gene data show CDR1 as SGDLS and CDR2 as YYNGEE. The V segment lost 0 bases and the J segment 0 bases; nucleotides outside the gene matches: 2. The CDR3 loop spans 17 amino acids.

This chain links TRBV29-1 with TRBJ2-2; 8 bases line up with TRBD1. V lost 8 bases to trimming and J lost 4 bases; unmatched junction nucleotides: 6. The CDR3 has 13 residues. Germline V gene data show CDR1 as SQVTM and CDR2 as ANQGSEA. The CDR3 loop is CSTRQGITGELFF. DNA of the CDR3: TGCAGCACCCGACAGGGGATCACCGGGGAGCTGTTTTTT.

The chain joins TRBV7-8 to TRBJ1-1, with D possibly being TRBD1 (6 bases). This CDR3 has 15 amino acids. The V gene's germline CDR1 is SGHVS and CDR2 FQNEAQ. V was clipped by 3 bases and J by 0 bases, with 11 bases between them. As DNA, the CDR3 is TGTGCCAGCAGCTTGGCCAGGGGCCTGAACACTGAAGCTTTCTTT. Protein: CASSLARGLNTEAFF.

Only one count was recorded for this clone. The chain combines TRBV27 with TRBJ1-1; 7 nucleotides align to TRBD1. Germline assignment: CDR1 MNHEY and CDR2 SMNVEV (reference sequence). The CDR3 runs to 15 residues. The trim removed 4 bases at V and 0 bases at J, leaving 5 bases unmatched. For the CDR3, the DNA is TGTGCCAGCAGTTACAGGGGCGCTATGAACACTGAAGCTTTCTTT. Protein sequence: CASSYRGAMNTEAFF.

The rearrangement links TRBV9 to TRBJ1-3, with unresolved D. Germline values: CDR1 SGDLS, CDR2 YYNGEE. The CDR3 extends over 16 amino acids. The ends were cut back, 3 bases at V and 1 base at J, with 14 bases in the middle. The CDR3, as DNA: TGTGCCAGCAGCGCCCCGACGGAGTCTTCTGGAAACACCATATATTTT. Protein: CASSAPTESSGNTIYF.

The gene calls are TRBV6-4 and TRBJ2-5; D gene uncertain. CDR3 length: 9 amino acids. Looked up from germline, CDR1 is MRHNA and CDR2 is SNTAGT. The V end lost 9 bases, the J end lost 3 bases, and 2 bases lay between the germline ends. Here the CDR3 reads CAREETQYF. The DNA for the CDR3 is TGTGCCAGGGAAGAGACCCAGTACTTC.

CDR3 DNA: TGTGCCAGCAGCCCCTCCTTTGTAGGGGATCAGCCCCAGCATTTT. Translation gives CASSPSFVGDQPQHF. V usage is TRBV7-8 and J usage is TRBJ1-5; D possibly corresponds to TRBD1 (5 bases). From germline, CDR1 is SGHVS and CDR2 FQNEAQ. Trimming stripped 5 bases from V and 5 bases from J, with 16 bases between. The CDR3 is 15 amino acids. The full variable domain, rest sourced from reference TRBV7-8 and TRBJ1-5, is GAGVSQSPRYKVAKRGQDVALRCDPISGHVSLFWYQQALGQGPEFLTYFQNEAQLDKSGLPSDRFFAERPEGSVSTLKIQRTQQEDSAVYLCASSPSFVGDQPQHFGDGTRLSIL.

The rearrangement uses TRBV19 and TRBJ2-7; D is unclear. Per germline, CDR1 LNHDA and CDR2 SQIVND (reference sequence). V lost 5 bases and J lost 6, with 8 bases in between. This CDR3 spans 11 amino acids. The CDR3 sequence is CASSSTREQYF. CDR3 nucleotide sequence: TGTGCCAGTAGTTCTACCCGCGAGCAGTACTTC.

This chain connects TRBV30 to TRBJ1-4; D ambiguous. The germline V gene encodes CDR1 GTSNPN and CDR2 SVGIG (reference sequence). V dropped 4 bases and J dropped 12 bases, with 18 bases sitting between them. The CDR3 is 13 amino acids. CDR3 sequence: CAWIRPGGWELFF. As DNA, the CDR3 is TGTGCCTGGATCCGACCAGGCGGGTGGGAACTGTTTTTT. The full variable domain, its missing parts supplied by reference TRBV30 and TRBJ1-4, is SQTIHQWPATLVQPVGSPLSLECTVEGTSNPNLYWYRQAAGRGLQLLFYSVGIGQISSEVPQNLSASRPQDRQFILSSKKLLLSDSGFYLCAWIRPGGWELFFGSGTQLSVL.